This TCR beta chain was recovered during a study of T cell responses to AZD1222 COVID-19 vaccine. Study-wide results and limits: In the spike-specific TCR repertoire, nearly half reportedly target unmutated variant regions. The donor group comprised mostly white British people and more females; the analysis possibly underestimated clonal diversity.

Sequencing was performed with immunoSEQ multiplex PCR; in TCRdb, only in-frame clones are kept and a portion is missing. The profile covers roughly 160,000 clones, with approximately 90% appearing a single time and 0.85% to 1.1% taken by the ten largest. Germline lookup yields CDR1 SGHRS and CDR2 YFSETQ. The V segment lost 3 bases and the J segment 0 bases; nucleotides outside the gene matches: 13. The CDR3 runs to 19 residues. This clone was seen a single time. What it binds is unknown. The origin of this receptor is an adult who received the AZD1222 COVID-19 vaccine. This chain links TRBV5-1 with TRBJ1-5; 9 nucleotides line up with TRBD1. The specimen comprised peripheral blood, sampled 28 days after the second AZD1222 dose. CDR3 sequence reads: CASSYSQGAMTFSNQPQHF. In DNA form, the CDR3 reads TGCGCCAGCAGCTACTCACAGGGGGCAATGACCTTTAGCAATCAGCCCCAGCATTTT.